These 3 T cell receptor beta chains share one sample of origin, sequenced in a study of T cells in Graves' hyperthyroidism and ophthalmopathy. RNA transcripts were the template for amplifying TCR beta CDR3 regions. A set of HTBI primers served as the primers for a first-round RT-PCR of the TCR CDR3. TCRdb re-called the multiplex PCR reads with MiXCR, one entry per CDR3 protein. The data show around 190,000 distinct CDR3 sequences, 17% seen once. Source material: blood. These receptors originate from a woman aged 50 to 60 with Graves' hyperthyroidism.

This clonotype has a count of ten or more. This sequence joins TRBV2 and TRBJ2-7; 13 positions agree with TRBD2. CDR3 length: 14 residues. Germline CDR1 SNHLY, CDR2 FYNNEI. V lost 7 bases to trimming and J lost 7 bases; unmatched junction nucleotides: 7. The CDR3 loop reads CASKLLAGGEEQYF. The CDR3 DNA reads TGTGCCAGCAAGTTACTAGCGGGAGGGGAAGAGCAGTACTTC. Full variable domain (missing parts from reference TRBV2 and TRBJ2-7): EPEVTQTPSHQVTQMGQEVILRCVPISNHLYFYWYRQILGQKVEFLVSFYNNEISEKSEIFDDQFSVERPDGSNFTLKIRSTKLEDSAMYFCASKLLAGGEEQYFGPGTRLTVT.

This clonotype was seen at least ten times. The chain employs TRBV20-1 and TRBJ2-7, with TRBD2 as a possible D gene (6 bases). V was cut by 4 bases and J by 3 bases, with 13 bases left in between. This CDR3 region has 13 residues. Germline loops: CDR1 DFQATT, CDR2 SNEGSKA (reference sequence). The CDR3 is CSATRETNYEQYF. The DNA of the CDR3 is TGCAGTGCTACCCGGGAGACGAACTACGAGCAGTACTTC.

The CDR3 DNA follows: TGCAGTGCTAGAGAACGGACAGGCGGCAATCAGCCCCAGCATTTT. This encodes CSARERTGGNQPQHF. V is TRBV20-1 and J is TRBJ1-5; 7 nucleotides align to TRBD1. V was clipped by 0 bases and J by 2 bases; unmatched bases: 4. The CDR3 is 15 residues long. The germline gives CDR1 DFQATT, CDR2 SNEGSKA (reference sequence).